The 31 T cell receptor beta chains in this list originate from one sample, sequenced in a study of blood T cell repertoires in COVID-19. Data came from immunoSEQ multiplex PCR; TCRdb stores just in-frame clones and leaves some out. The repertoire includes 150,000 to 250,000 clones, roughly three quarters of them detected once, and 5.5% to 7% sits in the top ten. Sequencing was done on a sample of peripheral blood. The source of these receptors is a woman in her forties with COVID-19, enrolled during active disease.

This chain links TRBV7-7 with TRBJ2-5; 8 nucleotides agree with TRBD2. The CDR3 loop spans 15 amino acids. Germline CDR1 SSHAT, CDR2 FNYEAQ (reference sequence). V shed 5 bases and J 0 bases; nucleotides not matched to a gene: 5. The CDR3 reads CASSPQRGYQETQYF. The DNA of the CDR3 is TGTGCCAGCAGCCCCCAGCGGGGGTACCAAGAGACCCAGTACTTC.

The gene calls are TRBV28 and TRBJ1-5; a possible D gene is TRBD1 (5 bases). CDR1 and CDR2 (germline): MDHEN, SYDVKM. Trimming left V 6 bases short and J 4 bases short, with 16 bases between. This CDR3 spans 15 amino acids. CDR3 nucleotides: TGTGCCAGCAGGGCCGGGGGTTTTGCAAATCAGCCCCAGCATTTT. The encoded protein is CASRAGGFANQPQHF.

The J gene is TRBJ1-2, the V gene TRBV2, with 10 bases that match TRBD1. Germline V lookup: CDR1 SNHLY, CDR2 FYNNEI. The CDR3 contains 14 residues. Unmatched junction bases numbered 4, after V lost 7 bases and J lost 2 bases. CDR3 in amino acids: CASTRQGANYGYTF. DNA of the CDR3: TGTGCCAGCACCCGACAGGGGGCCAACTATGGCTACACCTTC.

The rearrangement joins TRBV29-1 to TRBJ1-6; maybe TRBD1 (5 bases). Germline V gene sequence: CDR1 SQVTM, CDR2 ANQGSEA. CDR3 length: 15 residues. The V end was cut by 6 bases, the J end by 0 bases, with 12 bases between. This CDR3 reads CSVGLGDSYNSPLHF. The CDR3 nucleotides read TGCAGCGTGGGGCTCGGCGACTCCTATAATTCACCCCTCCACTTT.

The chain combines TRBV27 with TRBJ1-2; D gene ambiguous. The CDR3 extends over 15 amino acids. Germline lookup yields CDR1 MNHEY and CDR2 SMNVEV (reference sequence). The V and J ends lost 4 bases and 5 bases respectively, with 17 bases between them. The CDR3 coding sequence is TGTGCCAGCAGTTCCGTTGTATCTAACCGTTATGGCTACACCTTC. The encoded protein is CASSSVVSNRYGYTF.

The genes are TRBV5-1 and TRBJ2-7; TRBD2 matches at 11 bases. Looked up from germline, CDR1 is SGHRS and CDR2 is YFSETQ. This CDR3 is built from 15 residues. With 4 bases clipped from V and 0 bases from J, the junction kept 3 bases outside the gene matches. The CDR3 DNA follows: TGCGCCAGCAGCATGACTAGCGGGGTCTCCTACGAGCAGTACTTC. Translation: CASSMTSGVSYEQYF.

This clone was counted once. The V and J genes are TRBV7-3 and TRBJ2-2; D is perhaps TRBD2 (5 bases). V was pared by 5 bases and J by 7 bases, with 17 bases between. CDR3 length: 15 residues. Looked up from germline, CDR1 is SGHTA and CDR2 is FQGTGA. CDR3 sequence (DNA): TGTGCCAGCAGCCCCTCGGGGAGTCACGGCGGGGAGCTGTTTTTT. Translated: CASSPSGSHGGELFF.

The chain joins TRBV5-1 to TRBJ1-3; D is perhaps TRBD1 (6 bases). The CDR3 contains 15 residues. The V and J ends lost 4 bases and 3 bases respectively, with 14 bases between them. In germline, CDR1 is SGHRS, CDR2 YFSETQ. CDR3 protein: CASSPGQSIGNTIYF. CDR3 bases: TGCGCCAGCAGCCCTGGACAGTCTATTGGAAACACCATATATTTT.

The chain recombines TRBV28 with TRBJ1-2; TRBD1 matches at 9 bases. The CDR3 covers 13 residues. Germline values: CDR1 MDHEN, CDR2 SYDVKM. V trimming: 8 bases; J trimming: 5 bases; junction bases outside the gene matches: 6. The chain's CDR3 is CASETGGAYGYTF. For the CDR3, the DNA is TGTGCCAGCGAAACAGGGGGCGCGTATGGCTACACCTTC.

The CDR3 is CASSTQGEEPQHF. As DNA, the CDR3 is TGCGCCAGCAGCACTCAGGGGGAAGAGCCCCAGCATTTT. The gene calls are TRBV5-1 and TRBJ1-5, with 7 bases aligning to TRBD1. The CDR3 length is 13 residues. Germline V gives CDR1 SGHRS, CDR2 YFSETQ. V was clipped by 4 bases and J by 8 bases; unmatched bases: 6.

V usage is TRBV5-1 and J usage is TRBJ2-4; D may be TRBD1 (6 bases). Germline V gives CDR1 SGHRS, CDR2 YFSETQ. V was shortened by 3 bases and J by 6 bases, with 13 bases between the two germline ends. This CDR3 contains 14 residues. The CDR3 sequence is CASSSATGANIQYF. The CDR3 bases are TGCGCCAGCAGCTCCGCGACAGGAGCAAACATTCAGTACTTC.

The chain recombines TRBV7-6 with TRBJ1-1; D is ambiguous. CDR3 length: 17 residues. The V end lost 5 bases, the J end lost 3 bases, and 22 bases lay between the germline ends. Germline CDR1 is SGHVS and CDR2 is FNYEAQ. CDR3 sequence (DNA): TGTGCCAGCAGCCCCCCTCTAAGCCAGGCATCGTACACTGAAGCTTTCTTT. Translation gives CASSPPLSQASYTEAFF.

The chain employs TRBV28 and TRBJ2-3; 13 bases are a match to TRBD2. The CDR3 runs to 16 residues. After removal of 7 bases from V and 4 bases from J, the junction contained 8 bases not matched to a gene. Germline values: CDR1 MDHEN, CDR2 SYDVKM. DNA of the CDR3: TGTGCCAGCACCCCGGGGACTAGCGGGGTCGCAGATACGCAGTATTTT. This encodes CASTPGTSGVADTQYF.

This clone was detected once. This chain joins TRBV18 and TRBJ2-4, with a tentative D call TRBD2 (5 bases). The CDR3 consists of 16 residues. CDR1 and CDR2 from the germline V gene are KGHSH and LQKENI. Trimming removed 2 bases from V and 7 bases from J, with 18 bases in between. CDR3 sequence (DNA): TGTGCCAGCTCACCAGCGGCGGGCCTAACCAGGAACATTCAGTACTTC. Its translation is CASSPAAGLTRNIQYF. The full variable domain, completed using reference TRBV18 and TRBJ2-4, is NAGVMQNPRHLVRRRGQEARLRCSPMKGHSHVYWYRQLPEEGLKFMVYLQKENIIDESGMPKERFSAEFPKEGPSILRIQQVVRGDSAAYFCASSPAAGLTRNIQYFGAGTRLSVL.

This rearrangement joins TRBV10-3 to TRBJ2-6, with 9 positions matching TRBD1. The CDR3 runs 17 residues. CDR1 and CDR2 (germline): ENHRY, SYGVKD. V dropped 3 bases and J dropped 0; count of bases not matched to a gene: 3. This CDR3 is CAISDGTGFSGANVLTF. CDR3 in DNA: TGTGCCATCAGTGATGGGACAGGGTTCTCTGGGGCCAACGTCCTGACTTTC.

The rearrangement uses TRBV12-3 or TRBV12-4 and TRBJ1-6; D remains ambiguous. The CDR3 extends over 12 amino acids. V was clipped by 3 bases and J by 7 bases, with 4 bases between them. The CDR3 sequence is CASSFPNSPLHF. CDR3 in DNA: TGTGCCAGCAGTTTCCCGAATTCACCCCTCCACTTT.

This clone came up once. The genes are TRBV11-2 and TRBJ2-7, with 8 positions matching TRBD1. The CDR3 spans 15 residues. Germline lookup yields CDR1 SGHAT and CDR2 FQNNGV. V shed 6 bases, J shed 3 bases, and the junction held 10 bases outside the gene matches. The CDR3 DNA sequence: TGTGCCAGCAGACGCCCCGGACAGGGCAACTACGAGCAGTACTTC. As protein: CASRRPGQGNYEQYF.

The rearrangement links TRBV19 to TRBJ2-1; tentatively, D is TRBD2 (6 bases). The CDR3 has 13 residues. Trimming left V 5 bases short and J 5 bases short, with 10 bases between. The germline CDR1 and CDR2 sequences are LNHDA and SQIVND (reference sequence). The CDR3 DNA is TGTGCCAGTAGTGAAAGGACTAACAATGAGCAGTTCTTC. This gives the protein CASSERTNNEQFF.

The CDR3 sequence: CAWSGGQAYEQYF. The CDR3, as DNA: TGTGCCTGGAGTGGTGGACAGGCCTACGAGCAGTACTTC. This chain uses TRBV30 with TRBJ2-7; TRBD1 matches at 7 bases. CDR1 is GTSNPN, CDR2 SVGIG, per germline (reference sequence). Trimming removed 1 base from V and 2 bases from J; junction bases left unmatched: 2. The CDR3 has 13 amino acids.

The chain is built from TRBV5-4 and TRBJ2-6; weak D call: TRBD2 (6 bases). The CDR3 has 16 residues. V dropped 2 bases and J dropped 2 bases, with 11 bases sitting between them. The germline gives CDR1 SGHNT, CDR2 YYREEE (reference sequence). The CDR3 nucleotides read TGTGCCAGCAGCTTTGGCGGGGAAACTGGGGCCAACGTCCTGACTTTC. Translation: CASSFGGETGANVLTF.

This rearrangement joins TRBV4-2 to TRBJ1-2; tentatively, D is TRBD1 (6 bases). Germline assignment: CDR1 LGHNA and CDR2 YNFKEQ. The ends were cut back, 0 bases at V and 0 bases at J, with 20 bases in the middle. This CDR3 is built from 19 residues. As DNA, the CDR3 is TGTGCCAGCAGCCAAGATCGGCAGGGGTTTTTGTTAGCTAACTATGGCTACACCTTC. Translating gives CASSQDRQGFLLANYGYTF.

V is TRBV9 and J is TRBJ1-2, with D tentatively TRBD1 (6 bases). This CDR3 is built from 15 residues. V was cut by 0 bases and J by 1 base, with 10 bases left in between. Germline V gene lookup returns CDR1 SGDLS and CDR2 YYNGEE. CDR3 residues: CASSVGGPLNYGYTF. The DNA for the CDR3 is TGTGCCAGCAGCGTAGGGGGGCCACTTAACTATGGCTACACCTTC.

The chain employs TRBV7-2 and TRBJ2-5; TRBD2 aligns across 9 bases. CDR1 and CDR2 (germline): SGHTA, FQGNSA. This CDR3 is 15 amino acids long. Unmatched junction bases numbered 5, after V lost 1 base and J lost 5 bases. CDR3 bases: TGTGCCAGCAGCTTAGTAGGCGGGGGGGGCGAGACCCAGTACTTC. It codes for CASSLVGGGGETQYF.

This sequence joins TRBV9 and TRBJ2-7, with D possibly matching TRBD2 (7 bases). Trimming took 4 bases from V and 2 from J, leaving 19 bases between them. This CDR3 contains 16 residues. Germline V lookup: CDR1 SGDLS, CDR2 YYNGEE. The DNA for the CDR3 is TGTGCCAGCAGCCCCCAGGGGAGCGGGGACACCTACGAGCAGTACTTC. The encoded protein is CASSPQGSGDTYEQYF.

This clone occurred once. This rearrangement joins TRBV11-2 to TRBJ2-7, with TRBD2 matching over 7 bases. In germline, CDR1 is SGHAT, CDR2 FQNNGV. The CDR3 has 15 residues. J was trimmed by 5 bases and V by 4 bases; bases with no gene match: 11. The CDR3 loop reads CASSSGGEGRNEQYF. In nucleotides, the CDR3 is TGTGCCAGCAGCTCCGGTGGGGAGGGGAGGAACGAGCAGTACTTC.

Only a few counts were recorded for this clone. The J gene is TRBJ2-1, the V gene TRBV11-2; D not resolved. Germline assignment: CDR1 SGHAT and CDR2 FQNNGV. V lost 1 base and J lost 8, with 15 bases in between. This CDR3 contains 15 residues. Here the CDR3 reads CASSLVENSFHEQFF. CDR3 in DNA: TGTGCCAGCAGCTTAGTCGAGAATAGCTTCCATGAGCAGTTCTTC.

The chain has TRBV5-1 and TRBJ2-1, with 10 nucleotides matching TRBD2. V lost 0 bases, J lost 8 bases, and 8 bases stayed unmatched. From germline, CDR1 is SGHRS and CDR2 YFSETQ. The CDR3 loop spans 16 amino acids. CDR3 nucleotide sequence: TGCGCCAGCAGCTTGGAGGGGACTAGCGTTTTCCATGAGCAGTTCTTC. Its translation is CASSLEGTSVFHEQFF.

The chain couples TRBV27 to TRBJ1-3, with D tentatively TRBD1 (6 bases). The CDR3 runs 15 residues. The V gene lost 6 bases and the J gene lost 7 bases, with 19 bases spanning the gap. Germline loops: CDR1 MNHEY, CDR2 SMNVEV (reference sequence). The CDR3 region is CASSRGGPPENTIYF. In DNA, the CDR3 is TGTGCCAGCAGCCGAGGGGGACCACCTGAGAACACCATATATTTT.

V gene TRBV15 combines with J gene TRBJ2-1; D gene unclear. Looked up from germline, CDR1 is LNHNV and CDR2 is YYDKDF (reference sequence). CDR3 length: 15 amino acids. Trimming shortened V by 0 bases and J by 4 bases, and 10 bases separated the two germline ends. The CDR3, as DNA: TGTGCCACCAGCAGAGATCCCCATGAGTACAATGAGCAGTTCTTC. This gives the protein CATSRDPHEYNEQFF.

Note on this clone: The identical CDR3 is also encoded by other nucleotide sequences in the sample. The rearrangement links TRBV9 to TRBJ1-3; D uncertain. Trimming took off 4 bases at V and 3 bases at J, with 5 bases between the two ends. The CDR3 extends over 12 amino acids. Germline CDR1 and CDR2: SGDLS and YYNGEE. The CDR3 is CASSRGGNTIYF. Written as DNA, the CDR3 is TGTGCCAGCAGCAGAGGTGGAAACACCATATATTTT.

This sequence joins TRBV10-2 and TRBJ2-7; possible D gene TRBD2, 5 bases. The V and J ends lost 2 bases and 4 bases respectively, with 9 bases between them. The CDR3 is 13 residues long. The germline CDR1 and CDR2 sequences are WSHSY and SAAADI. CDR3 sequence reads: CASSEVTSYEQYF. Written as DNA, the CDR3 is TGCGCCAGCAGTGAGGTTACTAGTTACGAGCAGTACTTC.